The present entry profiles one T cell receptor beta chain with its context. Its antigen remains unidentified. The sample is drawn from a study of cytomegalovirus exposure and HLA in healthy donors. Across the study: It was reported in a later analysis that the same platform had been used for the approximately 110 validation repertoires as for the 666 first-cohort repertoires.

The validation cohort, a group of over a hundred subjects, included the donors and was separate from the roughly 620-subject first cohort. V lost 5 bases and J lost 5; bases outside the gene matches: 6. The CDR3 runs to 15 residues. Germline V lookup: CDR1 SGHVS, CDR2 FQNEAQ. Study conclusions and caveats: Most TCRs appeared rarely, but some public TCRs recurred in many donors. The study designated over 150 TCR beta chains cytomegalovirus-associated.

Clones were read by immunoSEQ multiplex PCR, and TCRdb kept only the in-frame ones, dropping some. The sample holds more than 95,000 clones, around 88% seen once. The chain joins TRBV7-8 to TRBJ2-5; 12 nucleotides align to TRBD1. The clonotype originates from a man between 18 and 29 years old in good health and CMV-seronegative. Sequencing was performed on PBMCs. The DNA of the CDR3 is TGTGCCAGCAGCCGAGGGACAGGGGGCATGGAGACCCAGTACTTC. This sequence encodes CASSRGTGGMETQYF.